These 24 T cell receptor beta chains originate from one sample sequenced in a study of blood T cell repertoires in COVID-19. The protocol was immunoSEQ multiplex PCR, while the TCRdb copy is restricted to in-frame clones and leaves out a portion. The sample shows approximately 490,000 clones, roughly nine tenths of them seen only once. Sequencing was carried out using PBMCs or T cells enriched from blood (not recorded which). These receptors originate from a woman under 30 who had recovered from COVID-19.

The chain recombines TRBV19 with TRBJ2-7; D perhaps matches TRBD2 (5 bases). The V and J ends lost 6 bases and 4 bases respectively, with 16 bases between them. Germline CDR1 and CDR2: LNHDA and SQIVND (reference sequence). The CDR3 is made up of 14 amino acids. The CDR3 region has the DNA TGTGCCAGTAGCCCGGGATCCGGGGTGTACGAGCAGTACTTC. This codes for CASSPGSGVYEQYF. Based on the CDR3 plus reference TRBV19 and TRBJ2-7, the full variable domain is DGGITQSPKYLFRKEGQNVTLSCEQNLNHDAMYWYRQDPGQGLRLIYYSQIVNDFQKGDIAEGYSVSREKKESFPLTVTSAQKNPTAFYLCASSPGSGVYEQYFGPGTRLTVT.

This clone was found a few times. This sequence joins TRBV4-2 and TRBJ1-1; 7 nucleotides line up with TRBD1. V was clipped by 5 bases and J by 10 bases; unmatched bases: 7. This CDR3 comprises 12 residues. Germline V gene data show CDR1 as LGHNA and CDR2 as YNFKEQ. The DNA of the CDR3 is TGTGCCAGCAGCTGGGGACAGTTTGGAGCTTTCTTT. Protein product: CASSWGQFGAFF.

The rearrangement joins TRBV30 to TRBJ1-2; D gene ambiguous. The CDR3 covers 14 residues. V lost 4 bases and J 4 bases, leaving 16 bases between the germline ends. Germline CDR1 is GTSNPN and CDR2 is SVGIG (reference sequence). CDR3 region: CAWTLLLSGYGYTF. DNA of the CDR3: TGTGCCTGGACCCTGCTCCTAAGTGGCTATGGCTACACCTTC.

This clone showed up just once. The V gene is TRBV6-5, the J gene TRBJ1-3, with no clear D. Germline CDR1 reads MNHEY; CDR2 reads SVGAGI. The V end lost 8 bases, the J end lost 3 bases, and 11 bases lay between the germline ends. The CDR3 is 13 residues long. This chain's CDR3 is CASLRGGGNTIYF. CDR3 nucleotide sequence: TGTGCCAGCCTTCGCGGCGGTGGAAACACCATATATTTT.

Here the CDR3 reads CASSLTEIGYTF. CDR3 nucleotide sequence: TGTGCCAGCAGCTTAACTGAGATTGGCTACACCTTC. This rearrangement joins TRBV5-6 to TRBJ1-2; D is uncertain. Trimming took 2 bases from V and 7 from J, leaving 9 bases between them. The CDR3 totals 12 residues. Per germline, CDR1 SGHDT and CDR2 YYEEEE.

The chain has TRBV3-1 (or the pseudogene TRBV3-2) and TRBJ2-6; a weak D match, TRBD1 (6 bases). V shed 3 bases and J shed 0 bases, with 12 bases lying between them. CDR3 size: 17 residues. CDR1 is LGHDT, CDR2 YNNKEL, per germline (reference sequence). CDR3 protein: CASSQGQGFSGANVLTF. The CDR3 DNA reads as TGTGCCAGCAGCCAGGGGCAGGGGTTCTCTGGGGCCAACGTCCTGACTTTC.

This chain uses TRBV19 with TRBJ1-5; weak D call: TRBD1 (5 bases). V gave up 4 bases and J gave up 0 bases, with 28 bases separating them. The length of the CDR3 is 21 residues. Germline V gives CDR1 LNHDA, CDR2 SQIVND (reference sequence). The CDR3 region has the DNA TGTGCCAGTAGTACTTCTCCCAGGGTGGGTTTCACGGGGGATAGCAATCAGCCCCAGCATTTT. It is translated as CASSTSPRVGFTGDSNQPQHF.

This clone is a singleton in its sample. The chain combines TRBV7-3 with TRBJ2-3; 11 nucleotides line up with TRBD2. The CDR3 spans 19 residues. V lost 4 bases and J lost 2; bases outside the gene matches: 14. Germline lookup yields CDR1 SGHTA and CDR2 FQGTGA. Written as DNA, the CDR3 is TGTGCCAGCAGCTCCTCCAACCGAGTGACTAGCGGGGCCACAGATACGCAGTATTTT. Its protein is CASSSSNRVTSGATDTQYF. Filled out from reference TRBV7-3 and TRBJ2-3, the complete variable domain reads GAGVSQTPSNKVTEKGKYVELRCDPISGHTALYWYRQSLGQGPEFLIYFQGTGAADDSGLPNDRFFAVRPEGSVSTLKIQRTERGDSAVYLCASSSSNRVTSGATDTQYFGPGTRLTVL.

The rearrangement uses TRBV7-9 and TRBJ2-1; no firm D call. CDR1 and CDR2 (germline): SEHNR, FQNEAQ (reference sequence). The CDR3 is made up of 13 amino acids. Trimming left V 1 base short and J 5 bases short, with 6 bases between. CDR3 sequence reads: CASSLVENNEQFF. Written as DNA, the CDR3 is TGTGCCAGCAGCTTAGTCGAGAACAATGAGCAGTTCTTC. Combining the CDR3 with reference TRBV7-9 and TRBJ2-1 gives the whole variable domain DTGVSQNPRHKITKRGQNVTFRCDPISEHNRLYWYRQTLGQGPEFLTYFQNEAQLEKSRLLSDRFSAERPKGSFSTLEIQRTEQGDSAMYLCASSLVENNEQFFGPGTRLTVL.

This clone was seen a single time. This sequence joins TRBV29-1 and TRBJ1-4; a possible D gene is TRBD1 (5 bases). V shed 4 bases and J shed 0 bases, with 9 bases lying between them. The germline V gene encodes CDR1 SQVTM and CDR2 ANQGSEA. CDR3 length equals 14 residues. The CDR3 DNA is TGCAGCGTTGGAGTAGGGGCAACTAATGAAAAACTGTTTTTT. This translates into CSVGVGATNEKLFF.

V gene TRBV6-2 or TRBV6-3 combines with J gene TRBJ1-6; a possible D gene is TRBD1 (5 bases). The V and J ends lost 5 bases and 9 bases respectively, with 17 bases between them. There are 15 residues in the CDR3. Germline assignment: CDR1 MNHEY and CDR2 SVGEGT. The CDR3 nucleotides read TGTGCCAGCAGTGACGGGGGGGTCGTTGGTTCACCCCTCCACTTT. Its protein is CASSDGGVVGSPLHF.

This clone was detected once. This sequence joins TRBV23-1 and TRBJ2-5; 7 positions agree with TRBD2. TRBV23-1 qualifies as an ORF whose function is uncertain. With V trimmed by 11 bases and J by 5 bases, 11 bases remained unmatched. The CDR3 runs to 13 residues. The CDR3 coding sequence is TGCGCCGCCACGGGGAGGGGTTTCGAGACCCAGTACTTC. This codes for CAATGRGFETQYF.

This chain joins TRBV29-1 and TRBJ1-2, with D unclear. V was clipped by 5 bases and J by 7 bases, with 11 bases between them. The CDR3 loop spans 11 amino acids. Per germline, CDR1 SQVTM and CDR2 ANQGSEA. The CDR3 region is CSVQGQSGYTF. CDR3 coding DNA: TGCAGCGTTCAAGGGCAATCTGGCTACACCTTC.

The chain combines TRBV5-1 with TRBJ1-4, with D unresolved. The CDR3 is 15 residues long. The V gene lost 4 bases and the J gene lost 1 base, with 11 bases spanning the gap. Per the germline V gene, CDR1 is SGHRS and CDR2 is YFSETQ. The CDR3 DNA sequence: TGCGCCAGCAGCCTCAACGGGGAAACTAATGAAAAACTGTTTTTT. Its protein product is CASSLNGETNEKLFF.

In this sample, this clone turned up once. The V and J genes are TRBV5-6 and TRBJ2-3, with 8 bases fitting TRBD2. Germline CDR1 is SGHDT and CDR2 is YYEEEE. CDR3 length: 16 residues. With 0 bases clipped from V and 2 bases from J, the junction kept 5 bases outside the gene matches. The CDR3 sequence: CASSLERGGFTDTQYF. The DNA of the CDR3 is TGTGCCAGCAGCTTGGAGCGCGGGGGGTTCACAGATACGCAGTATTTT.

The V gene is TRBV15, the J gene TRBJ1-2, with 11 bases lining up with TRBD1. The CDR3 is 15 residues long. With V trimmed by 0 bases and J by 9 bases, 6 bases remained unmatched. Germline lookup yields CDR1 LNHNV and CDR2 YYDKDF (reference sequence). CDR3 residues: CATSRDRDRGSSYTF. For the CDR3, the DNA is TGTGCCACCAGCAGAGATCGGGACAGGGGGTCTAGCTACACCTTC.

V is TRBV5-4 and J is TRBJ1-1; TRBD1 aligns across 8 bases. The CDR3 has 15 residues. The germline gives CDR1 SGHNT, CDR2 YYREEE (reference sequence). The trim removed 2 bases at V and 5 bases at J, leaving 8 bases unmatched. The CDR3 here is CASSFPGQGGTEAFF. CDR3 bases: TGTGCCAGCAGCTTCCCCGGACAGGGAGGAACTGAAGCTTTCTTT.

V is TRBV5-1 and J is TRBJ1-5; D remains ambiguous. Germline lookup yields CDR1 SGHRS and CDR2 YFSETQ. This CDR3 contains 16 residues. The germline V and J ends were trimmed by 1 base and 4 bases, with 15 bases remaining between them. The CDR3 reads CASSLKTQLLNQPQHF. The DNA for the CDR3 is TGCGCCAGCAGCTTGAAAACCCAACTATTGAATCAGCCCCAGCATTTT.

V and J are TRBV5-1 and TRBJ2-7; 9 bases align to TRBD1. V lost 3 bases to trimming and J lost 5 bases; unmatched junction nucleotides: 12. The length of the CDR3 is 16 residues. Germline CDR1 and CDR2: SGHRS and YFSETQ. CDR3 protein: CASSSEGGQGLDEQYF. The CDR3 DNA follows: TGCGCCAGCAGCTCCGAAGGGGGACAGGGTTTAGACGAGCAGTACTTC.

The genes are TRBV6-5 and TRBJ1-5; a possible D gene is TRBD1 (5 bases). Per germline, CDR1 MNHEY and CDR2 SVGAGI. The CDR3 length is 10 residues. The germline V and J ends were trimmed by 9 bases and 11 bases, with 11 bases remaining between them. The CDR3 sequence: CARTPGAQHF. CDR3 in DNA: TGTGCCAGAACCCCGGGGGCCCAGCATTTT.

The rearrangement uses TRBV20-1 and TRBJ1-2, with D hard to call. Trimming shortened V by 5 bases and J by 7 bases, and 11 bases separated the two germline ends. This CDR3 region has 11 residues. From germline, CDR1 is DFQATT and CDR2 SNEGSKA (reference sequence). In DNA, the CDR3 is TGCAGTGCTCCCTCGGTTCGTGGCTACACCTTC. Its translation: CSAPSVRGYTF.

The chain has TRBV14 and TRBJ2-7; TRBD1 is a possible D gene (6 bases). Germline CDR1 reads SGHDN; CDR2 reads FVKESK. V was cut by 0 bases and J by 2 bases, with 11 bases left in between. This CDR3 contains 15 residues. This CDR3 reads CASSQDSGQPYEQYF. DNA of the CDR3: TGTGCCAGCAGCCAAGATTCTGGACAGCCCTACGAGCAGTACTTC.

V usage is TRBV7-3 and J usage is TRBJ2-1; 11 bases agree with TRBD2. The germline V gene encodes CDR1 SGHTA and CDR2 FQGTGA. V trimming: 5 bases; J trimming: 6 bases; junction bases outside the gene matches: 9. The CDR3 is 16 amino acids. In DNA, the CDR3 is TGTGCCAGCAGCCCAGCGTCTAGCGGGGGGCGCAATGAGCAGTTCTTC. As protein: CASSPASSGGRNEQFF. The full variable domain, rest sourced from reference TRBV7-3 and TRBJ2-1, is GAGVSQTPSNKVTEKGKYVELRCDPISGHTALYWYRQSLGQGPEFLIYFQGTGAADDSGLPNDRFFAVRPEGSVSTLKIQRTERGDSAVYLCASSPASSGGRNEQFFGPGTRLTVL.

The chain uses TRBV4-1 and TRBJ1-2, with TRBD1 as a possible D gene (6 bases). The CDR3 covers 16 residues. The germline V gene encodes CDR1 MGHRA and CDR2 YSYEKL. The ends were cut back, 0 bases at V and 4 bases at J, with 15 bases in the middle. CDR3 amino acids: CASSQDGTGTLYGYTF. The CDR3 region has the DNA TGCGCCAGCAGCCAAGATGGAACAGGGACCCTCTATGGCTACACCTTC.